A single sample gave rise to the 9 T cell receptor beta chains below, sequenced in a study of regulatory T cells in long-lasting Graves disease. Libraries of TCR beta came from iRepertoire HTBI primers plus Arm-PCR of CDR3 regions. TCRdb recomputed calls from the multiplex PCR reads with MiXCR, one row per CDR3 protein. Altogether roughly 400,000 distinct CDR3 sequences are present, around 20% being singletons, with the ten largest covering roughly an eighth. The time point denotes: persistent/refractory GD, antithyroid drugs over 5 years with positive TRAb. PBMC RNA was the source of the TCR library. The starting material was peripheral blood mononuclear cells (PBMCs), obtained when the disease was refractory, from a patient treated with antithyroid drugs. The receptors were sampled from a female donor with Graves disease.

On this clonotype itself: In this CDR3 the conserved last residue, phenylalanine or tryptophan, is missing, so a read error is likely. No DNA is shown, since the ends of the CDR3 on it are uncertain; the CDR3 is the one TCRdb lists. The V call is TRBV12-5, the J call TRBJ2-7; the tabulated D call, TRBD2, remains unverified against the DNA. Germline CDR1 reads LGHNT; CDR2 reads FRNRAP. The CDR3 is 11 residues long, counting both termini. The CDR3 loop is CASGLASGVVL.

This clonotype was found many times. The CDR3, as DNA: TGTGCCAGCAGCTTAGGACAGGGGCGGAGCTCCTACGAGCAGTACTTC. The encoded protein is CASSLGQGRSSYEQYF. The chain recombines TRBV7-2 with TRBJ2-7; 8 nucleotides agree with TRBD1. Trimming at V came to 1 base and at J to 0 bases, leaving 5 bases not matched to a gene. Germline values: CDR1 SGHTA, CDR2 FQGNSA. The CDR3 has 16 residues.

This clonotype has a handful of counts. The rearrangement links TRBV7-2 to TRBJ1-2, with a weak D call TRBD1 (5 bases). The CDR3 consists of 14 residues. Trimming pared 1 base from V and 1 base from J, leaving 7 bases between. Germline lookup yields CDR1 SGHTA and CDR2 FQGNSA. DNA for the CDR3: TGTGCCAGCAGCTTAGTGGGGGGTAACTATGGCTACACCTTC. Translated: CASSLVGGNYGYTF.

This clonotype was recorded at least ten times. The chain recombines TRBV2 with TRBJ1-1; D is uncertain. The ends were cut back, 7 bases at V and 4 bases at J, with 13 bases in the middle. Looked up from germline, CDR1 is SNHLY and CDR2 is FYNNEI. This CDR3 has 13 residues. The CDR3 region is CASTSDGFTEAFF. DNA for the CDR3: TGTGCCAGCACCTCAGACGGCTTCACTGAAGCTTTCTTT.

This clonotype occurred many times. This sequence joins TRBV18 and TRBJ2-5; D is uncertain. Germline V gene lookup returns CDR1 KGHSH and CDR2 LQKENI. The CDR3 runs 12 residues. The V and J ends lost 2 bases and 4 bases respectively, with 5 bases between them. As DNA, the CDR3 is TGTGCCAGCTCACCAGCTGGAGAGACCCAGTACTTC. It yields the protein CASSPAGETQYF.

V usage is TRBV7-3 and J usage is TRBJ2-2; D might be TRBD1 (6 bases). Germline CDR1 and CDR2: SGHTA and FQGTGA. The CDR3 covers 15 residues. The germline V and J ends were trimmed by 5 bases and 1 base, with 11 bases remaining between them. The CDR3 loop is CASSKMGQNTGELFF. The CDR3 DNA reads TGTGCCAGCAGCAAAATGGGACAGAACACCGGGGAGCTGTTTTTT. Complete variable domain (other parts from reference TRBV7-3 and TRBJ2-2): GAGVSQTPSNKVTEKGKYVELRCDPISGHTALYWYRQSLGQGPEFLIYFQGTGAADDSGLPNDRFFAVRPEGSVSTLKIQRTERGDSAVYLCASSKMGQNTGELFFGEGSRLTVL.

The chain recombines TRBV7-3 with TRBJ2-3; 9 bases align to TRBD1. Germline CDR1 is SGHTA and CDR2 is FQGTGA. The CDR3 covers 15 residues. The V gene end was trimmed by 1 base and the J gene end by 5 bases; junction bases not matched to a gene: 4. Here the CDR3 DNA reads TGTGCCAGCAGCTTAAGCGGGACAGGGCTAGATACGCAGTATTTT. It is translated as CASSLSGTGLDTQYF.

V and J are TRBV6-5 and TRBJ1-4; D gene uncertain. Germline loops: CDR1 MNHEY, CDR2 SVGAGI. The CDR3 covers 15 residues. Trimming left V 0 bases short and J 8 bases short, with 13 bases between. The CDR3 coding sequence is TGTGCCAGCAGTTACTCGATTCCTGATAACGAAAAACTGTTTTTT. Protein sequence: CASSYSIPDNEKLFF.

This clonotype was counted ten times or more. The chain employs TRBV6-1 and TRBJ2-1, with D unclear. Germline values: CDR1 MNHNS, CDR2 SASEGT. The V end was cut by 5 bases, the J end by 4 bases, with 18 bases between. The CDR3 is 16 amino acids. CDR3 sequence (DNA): TGTGCCAGCAGTCTCCTTCAGCTCCCCCAATACAATGAGCAGTTCTTC. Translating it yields CASSLLQLPQYNEQFF.